The rows below give T cell receptor beta chains drawn from one sample of a study of blood T cell repertoires in COVID-19. The protocol was immunoSEQ multiplex PCR, while the TCRdb copy is restricted to in-frame clones and leaves out a portion. The sample shows about 250,000 clones, roughly 89% of them seen only once. The sequenced sample consisted of PBMCs or T cells enriched from blood (not recorded which). All receptors derive from a woman aged 25 to 39 with acute COVID-19. Each CDR3 is given with its conserved first and last residue. Each record gives: V gene, D gene, clone size, J gene, CDR3 protein, CDR3 DNA. A D gene is named only where the DNA matches it firmly. Rows give clone size only sometimes, using once, few, many, or a class for an expanded clone.

>TRBV5-8|NA|NA|TRBJ1-2
CASSFGEAGGYTF
TGTGCCAGCAGCTTCGGGGAAGCAGGAGGCTACACCTTC
>TRBV5-1|NA|NA|TRBJ2-7
CASSLLQGGDEQYF
TGCGCCAGCAGCCTTCTACAGGGGGGGGACGAGCAGTACTTC
>TRBV29-1|TRBD2|NA|TRBJ2-1
CSVEGAGGKNEQFF
TGCAGCGTTGAAGGAGCGGGGGGGAAGAATGAGCAGTTCTTC
>TRBV7-8|TRBD1|NA|TRBJ2-1
CASSLGTGFNEQFF
TGTGCCAGCAGCTTAGGGACAGGGTTTAATGAGCAGTTCTTC
>TRBV13|NA|NA|TRBJ2-1
CASSSGQYEQFF
TGTGCCAGCAGCTCCGGACAGTATGAGCAGTTCTTC
>TRBV5-1|NA|NA|TRBJ1-6
CASSTGISPLHF
TGCGCCAGCAGCACAGGGATTTCACCCCTCCACTTT
>TRBV20-1|NA|once|TRBJ1-2
CSASFGGRDYGYTF
TGCAGTGCTAGTTTCGGGGGGCGCGACTATGGCTACACCTTC
>TRBV12-5|NA|NA|TRBJ1-2
CASGATGLGAGYTF
TGTGCTAGTGGCGCTACAGGGTTGGGGGCTGGCTACACCTTC
>TRBV13|TRBD1|NA|TRBJ1-2
CASSSGTGPNYGYTF
TGTGCCAGCAGCTCCGGGACAGGACCTAACTATGGCTACACCTTC
>TRBV6-5|TRBD1|NA|TRBJ2-7
CASRPGTGRSYEQYF
TGTGCCAGCAGGCCCGGGACAGGGAGGTCCTACGAGCAGTACTTC
>TRBV19|NA|NA|TRBJ1-5
CASSIPLRRKNQPQHF
TGTGCCAGTAGTATTCCATTACGGCGGAAAAATCAGCCCCAGCATTTT
>TRBV19|NA|NA|TRBJ2-2
CASSSQSNTGELFF
TGTGCCAGTAGTAGCCAGTCGAACACCGGGGAGCTGTTTTTT
>TRBV11-2|NA|NA|TRBJ1-2
CASSLGPQRGYGYTF
TGTGCCAGCAGCTTAGGACCGCAACGGGGCTATGGCTACACCTTC
>TRBV15|TRBD1|NA|TRBJ1-1
CATSRGRQGRDTEAFF
TGTGCCACCAGCAGAGGGAGACAGGGAAGGGACACTGAAGCTTTCTTT